This TCR beta chain was profiled in a study of beta chain features in type 1 diabetes (dated by TCRdb to 2016 to 2018). About the investigation overall: No differences in mean age, gender distribution, total cell number or subset yield were found between patients and healthy donors. Regulatory and stem cell-like memory subsets were obtained from only 8 patients and about eight healthy donors, while naive and central memory subsets were obtained from all 28 donors. The study compared TCRB repertoires of sorted circulating CD4+ T cell subsets between recently diagnosed type 1 diabetes patients and matched healthy donors. A total of 100 million to 140 million sorted cells were examined across all samples, and the number of cells per subset was strongly correlated with RNA yield.

All of the isolated RNA was reverse transcribed with the High Capacity cDNA Reverse Transcription Kit, so expressed TCRB transcripts were sequenced. Deep immunoSEQ sequencing was performed on naive, central memory and regulatory T cell samples, with an average of approximately 4 million total reads per sample. Sorted cells were lysed in RLT buffer and RNA was extracted with DNase-treated RNeasy Micro or Mini kits, depending on cell number. Each cell subset was processed on its own to prevent cross-contamination, while patient and healthy donor samples were processed together. TCRB sequences were amplified from cDNA with the immunoSEQ multiplex PCR, producing 87-bp fragments spanning the CDR3 region. The amplicons were sequenced using the Illumina HiSeq platform. On the authors' methods: Synthetic template baselines were used to correct PCR bias computationally, reads within Hamming distance 2 were collapsed together, and singletons that could not be merged were discarded. Reads were aligned against IMGT to assign V, D and J genes, CDR3 length and insertions or deletions at six rearrangement sites. Clonotype counts were normalized to sorted cell number within each subset before computing true diversity and Gini coefficients with the tcR R package. Repertoire sharing was quantified using the overlap coefficient calculated on TCRB nucleotide sequences. As a proxy for the pre-selection repertoire, out-of-frame TCRB sequences from naive cells were analyzed. The table was pulled from immuneACCESS by TCRdb, which kept in-frame rearrangements only. Such tables lose some clones; where checked, under half of the loss comes from unresolved V genes, and the rest has no known cause. Clonal size and the V and J genes are those of that table, whereas D and trimming came from the DNA. The sample has 900,000 or so clones on record, about a sixth of them singletons. In total, the top ten clones hold around 0.02% of the sample.

A remark on this clone: Its antigen target is currently unknown. No base quality information exists; no much larger clone differs at one position.

Each donor gave one peripheral blood draw, roughly 110 mL on average, collected into heparinised tubes. Naive, central memory, regulatory and stem cell-like memory CD4+ T cells were sorted on a BD FACSAria II using a panel including CD45RO, CCR7, CD25, CD127, CD95 and CD27. Purity was above 95% for every sorted population. PBMCs were isolated right away by Lymphoprep density gradient centrifugation and were stained directly, without culture. To minimize batch effects, samples were stained and sorted in pairs, one healthy donor with one patient per experiment. The investigation overall reported the following: Only small numbers of individuals were included in the HLA sub-analyses, which left unresolved whether HLA type had any influence on TCRB rearrangement. Shorter templates might be favored by PCR, yet because patient and control samples were amplified and corrected together, any such skew would affect both groups equally. At VDJ recombination sites, patients with type 1 diabetes made fewer insertions and deleted more nucleotides, a pattern implying thymic rearrangement abnormalities. Type 1 diabetes patients showed a moderate but significant shortening of TCRB CDR3 length in all four CD4+ subsets. Naive, central memory and regulatory TCRB repertoires appeared more similar among patients than among healthy donors. Sequencing cDNA rather than genomic DNA could over-represent highly expressing activated cells, although activation and CD3 levels did not differ between groups.

V ends up 5 bases short and J 2 bases short, with an unmatched junction base count of 5. Reading from cysteine to phenylalanine, the CDR3 counts 15 amino acids. The retained sequence is limited to the CDR3, 45 bases, with the frame set at the first base. From a lookup of the germline V gene, CDR1 and CDR2 are SQVTM and ANQGSEA. The chain uses TRBV29-1 and TRBJ2-6; TRBD1 aligns with 8 central bases. The source is a woman between 18 and 29 years old in good health. The specimen sequenced was naive CD4+ T cells from blood. This specimen's cell subset or site label, interpreted: true naive CD4+ T cells. Read as DNA, the sequence is TGCAGCGTTTCTCAGGGGGCGACTGGGGCCAACGTCCTGACTTTC. It is translated as CSVSQGATGANVLTF. The full variable domain, with segments outside the CDR3 supplied by the reference TRBV29-1 and TRBJ2-6 proteins, appears as SAVISQKPSRDICQRGTSLTIQCQVDSQVTMMFWYRQQPGQSLTLIATANQGSEATYESGFVIDKFPISRPNLTFSTLTVSNMSPEDSSIYLCSVSQGATGANVLTFGAGSRLTVL.